One and the same sample provided the 20 T cell receptor beta chains below, sequenced in a study of blood T cells in healthy people across ages (dated by TCRdb to the mid-2010s). Library creation used 5' RACE. Instrument used: Illumina HiSeq 2500. A second roughly 6 to 12 cycle PCR used a sample-barcoded 5' primer and a J-beta primer mix. TCRdb ran its own pipeline on the public reads, namely fastp trimming at Q25 and MiXCR clone calling, and kept in-frame beta chains. Each entry is one CDR3 protein sequence, shown with its most common DNA and genes. The sample contains about 1.1 million distinct CDR3 sequences, roughly two fifths of them found a single time. The top ten clones comprise around 13% of the sample. The source material was blood. The receptors were sampled from a man between 18 and 35 years old in good health.

The chain links TRBV7-6 to TRBJ2-1; a possible D gene is TRBD2 (7 bases). Germline V gene sequence: CDR1 SGHVS, CDR2 FNYEAQ. The CDR3 totals 18 residues. Trimming took 2 bases from V and 4 from J, leaving 21 bases between them. CDR3 DNA: TGTGCCAGCAGCTTATTATCTGGAGGGGGGGCCCCTTACAATGAGCAGTTCTTC. It codes for CASSLLSGGGAPYNEQFF.

This clonotype was observed a handful of times. This chain uses TRBV6-6 with TRBJ2-7; a weak D match, TRBD1 (5 bases). V lost 2 bases to trimming and J lost 4 bases, with 9 bases between them. The germline V gene encodes CDR1 MNHNY and CDR2 SVGAGI (reference sequence). The CDR3 is 13 residues long. This CDR3 reads CASSYPTEYEQYF. DNA of the CDR3: TGTGCCAGCAGTTACCCGACAGAGTACGAGCAGTACTTC.

The chain combines TRBV10-3 with TRBJ2-2; unclear D gene. Germline CDR1 is ENHRY and CDR2 is SYGVKD. This CDR3 has 15 residues. The V gene lost 0 bases and the J gene lost 1 base, with 6 bases spanning the gap. CDR3 in amino acids: CAISESVQNTGELFF. The DNA for the CDR3 is TGTGCCATCAGTGAGTCGGTCCAGAACACCGGGGAGCTGTTTTTT.

The chain carries TRBV7-8 and TRBJ2-3; tentatively, D is TRBD1 (5 bases). Between the trimmed V and J ends, which lost 1 base and 1 base, there was a span of 15 bases. The length of the CDR3 is 17 residues. In germline, CDR1 is SGHVS, CDR2 FQNEAQ. The CDR3 bases are TGTGCCAGCAGCTTAGTCGAAAGGGGTGGCTGCACAGATACGCAGTATTTT. Amino acid sequence: CASSLVERGGCTDTQYF.

The chain has TRBV6-1 and TRBJ1-1; 8 nucleotides align to TRBD1. There are 13 residues in the CDR3. Germline V lookup: CDR1 MNHNS, CDR2 SASEGT. The V gene end was trimmed by 11 bases and the J gene end by 6 bases; junction bases not matched to a gene: 11. The CDR3 here is CAGNRDRSAEAFF. The CDR3 region has the DNA TGTGCCGGCAACCGGGACAGGAGCGCTGAAGCTTTCTTT.

The genes are TRBV7-9 and TRBJ1-1; TRBD1 agrees at 12 bases. Looked up from germline, CDR1 is SEHNR and CDR2 is FQNEAQ (reference sequence). The CDR3 is made up of 17 amino acids. V dropped 3 bases and J dropped 4; count of bases not matched to a gene: 9. The CDR3 loop reads CASSFPGQGAYFTEAFF. The CDR3 region has the DNA TGTGCCAGCAGCTTTCCGGGACAGGGGGCTTATTTCACTGAAGCTTTCTTT.

This clonotype has only a few counts. The chain carries TRBV5-1 and TRBJ2-7; no clear D. This CDR3 is 16 amino acids long. V was shortened by 0 bases and J by 2 bases, with 15 bases between the two germline ends. Germline V gene sequence: CDR1 SGHRS, CDR2 YFSETQ. This chain's CDR3 is CASSLDPGRSPYEQYF. The CDR3 DNA reads TGCGCCAGCAGCTTGGATCCGGGCCGGTCTCCCTACGAGCAGTACTTC.

This clonotype was recorded once. A junction end diverges from the germline sequence, so it may reflect a read error. V gene TRBV10-3 combines with J gene TRBJ1-2; tentatively, D is TRBD1 (5 bases). CDR3 length: 14 residues. CDR1 and CDR2 from the germline V gene are ENHRY and SYGVKD. CDR3 in DNA: TGTACCATCAGTGCTGGGACCCTCAACTATGGCTACACCTTC. This codes for CTISAGTLNYGYTF.

The chain recombines TRBV20-1 with TRBJ2-5; D not resolved. V dropped 0 bases and J dropped 5 bases, with 16 bases sitting between them. The germline CDR1 and CDR2 sequences are DFQATT and SNEGSKA (reference sequence). This CDR3 spans 15 amino acids. The CDR3 loop reads CSARDPGKGSETQYF. CDR3 coding DNA: TGCAGTGCTAGAGACCCTGGGAAGGGATCGGAGACCCAGTACTTC.

The table lists this clonotype with many counts. The chain links TRBV29-1 to TRBJ2-1, with D maybe TRBD1 (5 bases). V was cut by 3 bases and J by 2 bases, with 14 bases left in between. CDR1 is SQVTM and CDR2 is ANQGSEA in the germline V gene. The CDR3 totals 15 residues. For the CDR3, the DNA is TGCAGCGTTGACAGGGTCCGAATTACCTACAATGAGCAGTTCTTC. The encoded protein is CSVDRVRITYNEQFF.

V usage is TRBV14 and J usage is TRBJ2-1; no definite D call. Trimming took 2 bases from V and 2 from J, leaving 16 bases between them. The CDR3 is made up of 17 amino acids. Germline V gene lookup returns CDR1 SGHDN and CDR2 FVKESK. The CDR3 coding sequence is TGTGCCAGCAGCCAAATTCGCGACCCAACCACCTACAATGAGCAGTTCTTC. It specifies CASSQIRDPTTYNEQFF.

The chain joins TRBV9 to TRBJ2-4; 9 bases align to TRBD2. The closer fit of TRBJ2-7 to the DNA end suggests the J call may be wrong. Germline assignment: CDR1 SGDLS and CDR2 YYNGEE. The CDR3 sequence is 15 residues long. The CDR3 region has the DNA TGTGCCAGCAGCGTAGCTGGGTCTAGCGGGAACGAGCAGTACTTC. Its protein is CASSVAGSSGNEQYF.

The chain couples TRBV20-1 to TRBJ1-1, with D unclear. CDR3 length equals 13 residues. V was cut by 5 bases and J by 5 bases, with 15 bases left in between. CDR1 and CDR2 from the germline V gene are DFQATT and SNEGSKA (reference sequence). The CDR3 spells CSALTTIGTEAFF. CDR3 nucleotide sequence: TGCAGTGCTCTAACTACGATTGGGACTGAAGCTTTCTTT.

This clonotype has more than one count but fewer than ten. This rearrangement joins TRBV9 to TRBJ1-2; tentatively, D is TRBD1 (6 bases). Per the germline V gene, CDR1 is SGDLS and CDR2 is YYNGEE. The CDR3 is 16 amino acids. Trimming shortened V by 0 bases and J by 6 bases, and 18 bases separated the two germline ends. Written as DNA, the CDR3 is TGTGCCAGCAGCGTAGAGCCTTTGACAGGAAGAAATGGCTACACCTTC. Protein sequence: CASSVEPLTGRNGYTF.

This clonotype was seen a single time. The CDR3 protein is CASSTDRGYYTGELFF. The CDR3 coding sequence is TGTGCCAGCAGTACGGACAGGGGTTACTACACCGGGGAGCTGTTTTTT. The V and J genes are TRBV6-2 or TRBV6-3 and TRBJ2-2; TRBD1 matches 9 bases. V dropped 5 bases and J dropped 3; count of bases not matched to a gene: 7. CDR1 is MNHEY and CDR2 is SVGEGT in the germline V gene. This CDR3 contains 16 residues.

This clonotype was observed a few times. CDR3 in amino acids: CASSVVPSGSYNEQFF. The DNA of the CDR3 is TGTGCCAGCAGCGTAGTCCCATCGGGCTCCTACAATGAGCAGTTCTTC. The gene calls are TRBV9 and TRBJ2-1; no clear D. CDR3 length equals 16 residues. Trimming shortened V by 0 bases and J by 0 bases, and 10 bases separated the two germline ends. The germline gives CDR1 SGDLS, CDR2 YYNGEE.

The V gene is TRBV4-1, the J gene TRBJ2-1; D tentatively fits TRBD1 or TRBD2 (6 bases each). V dropped 1 base and J dropped 9 bases, with 25 bases sitting between them. Germline V gene sequence: CDR1 MGHRA, CDR2 YSYEKL. The CDR3 is 18 residues long. The chain's CDR3 is CASSQVGGRRGNTIEQFF. CDR3 in DNA: TGCGCCAGCAGCCAAGTAGGGGGGCGGCGGGGAAATACAATTGAGCAGTTCTTC.

The chain combines TRBV20-1 with TRBJ2-1; D unclear. CDR3 size: 15 residues. V lost 2 bases and J 4 bases, leaving 15 bases between the germline ends. Germline loops: CDR1 DFQATT, CDR2 SNEGSKA (reference sequence). The CDR3 DNA reads as TGCAGTGCTAGAAATCCGGCGGTGGGATACAATGAGCAGTTCTTC. Translating it yields CSARNPAVGYNEQFF.

This clonotype was seen a handful of times. The chain is built from TRBV15 and TRBJ1-4; D ambiguous. From germline, CDR1 is LNHNV and CDR2 YYDKDF (reference sequence). The CDR3 extends over 15 amino acids. V lost 5 bases and J 0 bases, leaving 10 bases between the germline ends. The CDR3 DNA follows: TGTGCCACCAGCGGGAATTTTGCAACTAATGAAAAACTGTTTTTT. This encodes CATSGNFATNEKLFF.

Here the CDR3 DNA reads TGTGCCATCAGTCCGGAAGAGGAAAAACTGTTTTTT. Translated, it gives CAISPEEEKLFF. This chain links TRBV10-3 with TRBJ1-4; D uncertain. The V and J ends lost 5 bases and 8 bases respectively, with 9 bases between them. The length of the CDR3 is 12 residues. Germline V gene sequence: CDR1 ENHRY, CDR2 SYGVKD.